The 22 T cell receptor beta chains listed next were all sequenced from one sample in a study of blood T cell repertoires in COVID-19. Produced via immunoSEQ multiplex PCR; TCRdb's table is partial and in-frame only. The sample comprises 30,000 to 40,000 clones, about nine tenths of which are singletons, and around an eighth rests with the top ten. The source material was peripheral blood. The receptors were sampled from a human donor with active COVID-19. The donor label of this sample is uncertain.

This chain uses TRBV7-8 with TRBJ1-2; possible D gene TRBD1, 6 bases. CDR1 is SGHVS, CDR2 FQNEAQ, per germline. The CDR3 length is 15 residues. The V end lost 2 bases, the J end lost 3 bases, and 13 bases lay between the germline ends. DNA of the CDR3: TGTGCCAGCAGCTTATCAAGAGGGGGTTACTATGGCTACACCTTC. This codes for CASSLSRGGYYGYTF.

The chain couples TRBV4-2 to TRBJ2-7; 9 nucleotides match TRBD2. Germline lookup yields CDR1 LGHNA and CDR2 YNFKEQ. V lost 1 base and J lost 7; bases outside the gene matches: 11. The CDR3 length is 16 residues. The DNA of the CDR3 is TGTGCCAGCAGCCAAGGGAAAGTAGCGGGGGCTGGGGAGCAGTACTTC. Its protein product is CASSQGKVAGAGEQYF.

The chain recombines TRBV19 with TRBJ1-5, with D maybe TRBD1 (5 bases). Deletions cut 4 bases from V and 6 bases from J, with 13 bases between. Germline-derived CDR1 and CDR2 are LNHDA and SQIVND (reference sequence). The CDR3 loop spans 14 amino acids. The CDR3 sequence: CASSKQVWGQPQHF. DNA of the CDR3: TGTGCCAGTAGTAAACAGGTTTGGGGTCAGCCCCAGCATTTT.

The chain employs TRBV27 and TRBJ1-3; D possibly corresponds to TRBD1 (5 bases). V was trimmed by 3 bases and J by 0 bases, leaving 18 bases between them. The CDR3 has 18 residues. The V gene's germline CDR1 is MNHEY and CDR2 SMNVEV (reference sequence). DNA for the CDR3: TGTGCCAGCAGTTTGTTTCCGAACCGACAGCTCTCTGGAAACACCATATATTTT. Its protein product is CASSLFPNRQLSGNTIYF.

This clone was recorded only once. V usage is TRBV21-1 and J usage is TRBJ1-6. TRBV21-1 corresponds to a pseudogene. The CDR3 length is 19 residues. The CDR3 DNA is TGTGCCAGCAGCAAAACCGAGGGCTATCGGGGTTTACCGGGTTCACCCCTCCACTTT. Translated, it gives CASSKTEGYRGLPGSPLHF.

The chain couples TRBV29-1 to TRBJ2-3; 7 bases fit TRBD1. CDR1 is SQVTM, CDR2 ANQGSEA, per germline. Germline trimming cut 5 bases from V and 4 bases from J; bases unmatched to any gene: 3. The length of the CDR3 is 12 residues. The CDR3 DNA follows: TGCAGCGTTACAGGGGATTCAGATACGCAGTATTTT. Amino acids: CSVTGDSDTQYF.

The CDR3 here is CASSPGLAGSDTQYF. CDR3 coding DNA: TGTGCCAGCAGCCCGGGACTAGCGGGCTCAGATACGCAGTATTTT. This rearrangement joins TRBV9 to TRBJ2-3, with 12 bases identical to TRBD2. The trim removed 4 bases at V and 4 bases at J, leaving 4 bases unmatched. This CDR3 spans 15 amino acids. CDR1 and CDR2 from the germline V gene are SGDLS and YYNGEE.

The chain combines TRBV5-4 with TRBJ2-5, with 8 bases fitting TRBD2. The V gene end was trimmed by 0 bases and the J gene end by 5 bases; junction bases not matched to a gene: 9. Looked up from germline, CDR1 is SGHNT and CDR2 is YYREEE (reference sequence). This CDR3 contains 16 residues. As DNA, the CDR3 is TGTGCCAGCAGCTTGGCGGGGGGGTCGAATTTGGAGACCCAGTACTTC. Protein: CASSLAGGSNLETQYF.

V is TRBV12-3 or TRBV12-4 and J is TRBJ2-3; D not certain. CDR3 length: 11 amino acids. The V and J ends lost 5 bases and 8 bases respectively, with 8 bases between them. DNA for the CDR3: TGTGCCAGCAGTCTGTCCGGTACGCAGTATTTT. Amino acid sequence: CASSLSGTQYF.

The DNA for the CDR3 is TGTGCCAGCAGCCTAGGGGGCAACCGATACGAGCAGTACTTC. Its protein is CASSLGGNRYEQYF. The rearrangement links TRBV3-1 (or the pseudogene TRBV3-2) to TRBJ2-7; 7 positions agree with TRBD1. Germline V CDR1 and CDR2: LGHDT, YNNKEL (reference sequence). CDR3 length: 14 residues. Trimming took 4 bases from V and 4 from J; bases not matched to a gene: 7.

The chain links TRBV4-3 to TRBJ1-1; possible D gene TRBD1, 6 bases. The length of the CDR3 is 15 residues. Germline V gives CDR1 LGHNA, CDR2 YSLEER. Trimming took off 4 bases at V and 0 bases at J, with 12 bases between the two ends. The CDR3 coding sequence is TGCGCCAGCAGCCCGACGACAGGCATGAACACTGAAGCTTTCTTT. This encodes CASSPTTGMNTEAFF.

Only one count was recorded for this clone. The chain is built from TRBV5-1 and TRBJ2-3, with D possibly matching TRBD2 (7 bases). This CDR3 has 14 amino acids. Trimming removed 2 bases from V and 4 bases from J, with 11 bases in between. From germline, CDR1 is SGHRS and CDR2 YFSETQ. CDR3 sequence (DNA): TGCGCCAGCAGCTTTGGGGAGGGGGCAGATACGCAGTATTTT. Translated: CASSFGEGADTQYF. The complete variable domain, with remaining parts taken from reference TRBV5-1 and TRBJ2-3, reads KAGVTQTPRYLIKTRGQQVTLSCSPISGHRSVSWYQQTPGQGLQFLFEYFSETQRNKGNFPGRFSGRQFSNSRSEMNVSTLELGDSALYLCASSFGEGADTQYFGPGTRLTVL.

V usage is TRBV15 and J usage is TRBJ1-6; D is unresolved. CDR3 size: 13 residues. Looked up from germline, CDR1 is LNHNV and CDR2 is YYDKDF (reference sequence). Trimming cost V 1 base and J 13 bases, with 11 bases left between them. CDR3 region: CATSRGQREPLHF. Here the CDR3 DNA reads TGTGCCACCAGCAGAGGCCAGAGGGAGCCCCTCCACTTT.

The chain is built from TRBV9 and TRBJ1-1; 11 bases fit TRBD1. The CDR3 extends over 16 amino acids. Germline V gives CDR1 SGDLS, CDR2 YYNGEE. Trimming at V came to 4 bases and at J to 5 bases, leaving 10 bases not matched to a gene. The CDR3 loop is CASSPRTGGAWTEAFF. The CDR3 coding sequence is TGTGCCAGCAGCCCGAGGACAGGGGGCGCATGGACTGAAGCTTTCTTT.

This chain joins TRBV7-2 and TRBJ1-6, with 9 bases matching TRBD1. The CDR3 runs to 14 residues. The trim removed 4 bases at V and 10 bases at J, leaving 5 bases unmatched. Germline CDR1 reads SGHTA; CDR2 reads FQGNSA. CDR3: CASSWDRESSPLHF. CDR3 DNA sequence: TGTGCCAGCAGCTGGGACAGGGAGTCCTCACCCCTCCACTTT.

The chain links TRBV6-4 to TRBJ1-4; TRBD1 matches 7 bases. The CDR3 runs 15 residues. The V gene's germline CDR1 is MRHNA and CDR2 SNTAGT. The V gene end was trimmed by 4 bases and the J gene end by 3 bases; junction bases not matched to a gene: 5. CDR3: CASSVSGTANEKLFF. In nucleotides, the CDR3 is TGTGCCAGCAGTGTATCCGGGACAGCTAATGAAAAACTGTTTTTT.

The chain links TRBV6-5 to TRBJ2-1, with TRBD1 matching over 9 bases. V was clipped by 5 bases and J by 9 bases; unmatched bases: 11. The germline gives CDR1 MNHEY, CDR2 SVGAGI. The CDR3 is made up of 15 amino acids. The CDR3, as DNA: TGTGCCAGCAGTCGGCCGGGACAGGGTCTGGTTGAGCAGTTCTTC. It yields the protein CASSRPGQGLVEQFF.

This clone has only a few counts. The genes are TRBV6-5 and TRBJ2-1, with D unresolved. CDR3 length: 12 amino acids. Germline V CDR1 and CDR2: MNHEY, SVGAGI. Trimming removed 6 bases from V and 5 bases from J, with 8 bases in between. The CDR3 DNA sequence: TGTGCCAGCAGCTCTAGTGACAATGAGCAGTTCTTC. Encoded protein: CASSSSDNEQFF.

The chain uses TRBV19 and TRBJ2-5; the D gene is possibly TRBD1 (5 bases). Germline values: CDR1 LNHDA, CDR2 SQIVND (reference sequence). The CDR3 totals 14 residues. V was clipped by 2 bases and J by 2 bases, with 9 bases between them. The CDR3: CASSIQGSQETQYF. The CDR3 nucleotides are TGTGCCAGTAGTATACAGGGCAGTCAAGAGACCCAGTACTTC. Full variable domain (remainder filled in from reference TRBV19 and TRBJ2-5): DGGITQSPKYLFRKEGQNVTLSCEQNLNHDAMYWYRQDPGQGLRLIYYSQIVNDFQKGDIAEGYSVSREKKESFPLTVTSAQKNPTAFYLCASSIQGSQETQYFGPGTRLLVL.

The rearrangement uses TRBV7-3 and TRBJ2-6; tentative D call: TRBD1 (6 bases). V lost 0 bases and J lost 0, with 12 bases in between. CDR1 is SGHTA, CDR2 FQGTGA, per germline. The CDR3 spans 18 residues. CDR3 DNA: TGTGCCAGCAGCTTAACGTCTGGACAGCTCTCTGGGGCCAACGTCCTGACTTTC. This encodes CASSLTSGQLSGANVLTF.

This clone was recorded once. This CDR3 fails to terminate in the conserved phenylalanine or tryptophan, so it likely reflects a read error. The DNA is left out, because the CDR3 cannot be placed on it with certainty; the CDR3 is given as TCRdb lists it. The chain is built from TRBV12-3 or TRBV12-4 and TRBJ1-2. Inclusive of both ends, the CDR3 amounts to 11 amino acids. The CDR3 sequence: CASSLGYRTSL.

J is TRBJ1-2 and V is TRBV6-6, with 7 bases fitting TRBD1. V shed 4 bases, J shed 5 bases, and the junction held 10 bases outside the gene matches. The CDR3 spans 15 residues. The germline V gene encodes CDR1 MNHNY and CDR2 SVGAGI (reference sequence). The CDR3 sequence: CASSSRTGARYGYTF. CDR3 nucleotide sequence: TGTGCCAGCAGTTCCCGAACAGGGGCTAGATATGGCTACACCTTC.